The text below deals with one TCR beta chain. The CDR3 has 14 amino acids. Germline-derived CDR1 and CDR2 are GTSNPN and SVGIG (reference sequence). Trimming stripped 3 bases from V and 0 bases from J, with 9 bases between. The data were obtained in a study of blood T cell repertoires in COVID-19. Seattle patient enrollment occurred during active infection, with longitudinal follow-up thereafter. Clones were read by immunoSEQ multiplex PCR, and TCRdb kept only the in-frame ones, dropping some. The sample carries more than 250,000 clones, just under 90% recorded once. Sequencing used peripheral blood. This clonotype originated in a woman between 50 and 59 years old with COVID-19, enrolled during active disease. The V call is TRBV30, the J call TRBJ2-4; D remains unclear. CDR3 DNA: TGTGCCTGGAGGAGCCGACTAGCCAAAAACATTCAGTACTTC. Its translation is CAWRSRLAKNIQYF.